What follows is one T cell receptor beta chain and its context. This record comes from a study of cytomegalovirus exposure and HLA in healthy donors. Amplification used 60 Vbeta primers and 13 Jbeta primers. Clones were sequenced by immunoSEQ multiplex PCR, and TCRdb holds only the in-frame ones, with some missing. Seen here are some 130,000 clones, approximately 61% observed once, and the top ten hold approximately 1.6%. The CDR3 is made up of 14 amino acids. The germline V gene encodes CDR1 MDHEN and CDR2 SYDVKM. J was trimmed by 8 bases and V by 6 bases; bases with no gene match: 7. The chain is built from TRBV28 and TRBJ1-2; 12 positions match TRBD1. Sequenced material: PBMCs. The TCR was taken from a human donor in good health. CDR3 in amino acids: CASREGQGAQGYTF. The CDR3 nucleotides are TGTGCCAGCAGAGAGGGACAGGGGGCGCAGGGCTACACCTTC.